This T cell receptor (beta chain) appears in the sequencing data of a study of blood T cell repertoires in COVID-19. Whole-study context: Specimens from acute and convalescent COVID-19 originated in the United States, Italy and Spain. Sources were T cells, B-cell-depleted T cells, or PBMCs; the material itself was cDNA or gDNA.

In the authors' methods: The assay estimated nucleated cells by amplifying reference gene primers. Generated by immunoSEQ multiplex PCR, the TCRdb table keeps only in-frame clones and is missing some. V, J and clone size were drawn from that table, and D and trimming were deduced from the DNA. The table has 130,000 to 150,000 clones, around 87% seen once; the top ten hold over 8.5%. The V gene's germline CDR1 is SGHTS and CDR2 YDEGEE. The V gene lost 3 bases and the J gene lost 0 bases, with 16 bases spanning the gap. The CDR3 consists of 17 residues. V usage is TRBV5-8 and J usage is TRBJ1-3; D might be TRBD1 (5 bases). Sequencing input: peripheral blood. The source of this sequence is a woman aged 45-65 years with active or convalescent COVID-19. CDR3 amino acids: CASSSLKTGPSGNTIYF. The DNA for the CDR3 is TGTGCCAGCAGCTCTCTTAAAACAGGTCCCTCTGGAAACACCATATATTTT.